Presented here are 25 T cell receptor beta chains from one specimen sequenced in a study of CD4 and CD8 cells across lung adenocarcinoma regions. MiXCR was run by TCRdb on the PCR reads, yielding one entry per CDR3 protein. The sample records tens of thousands of distinct CDR3 sequences, approximately 51% being singletons. Sequences were obtained from CD8+ T cells from the center of a lung tumor. These receptors all stem from a male donor with lung adenocarcinoma. The CD4 and CD8 labels of this study may be unreliable.

The V and J genes are TRBV30 and TRBJ2-5, with D hard to call. With 0 bases removed from V and 5 bases from J, the gap between germline ends came to 10 bases. In germline, CDR1 is GTSNPN, CDR2 SVGIG (reference sequence). This CDR3 has 13 residues. CDR3 DNA sequence: TGTGCCTGGAGTGTGGCAGTCTGGGAGACCCAGTACTTC. Amino acids: CAWSVAVWETQYF.

The CDR3 loop is CASSPTGRFDFTDTQYF. The CDR3, as DNA: TGTGCCAGCAGCCCGACCGGCAGGTTCGACTTCACAGATACGCAGTATTTT. The V and J genes are TRBV7-2 and TRBJ2-3; D is ambiguous. Looked up from germline, CDR1 is SGHTA and CDR2 is FQGNSA. CDR3 length equals 17 residues. V was pared by 5 bases and J by 2 bases, with 20 bases between.

At least ten counts were recorded for this clonotype. The chain joins TRBV6-1 to TRBJ1-1, with D possibly TRBD1 on 5 matching bases. The V end was cut by 5 bases, the J end by 7 bases, with 23 bases between. Germline V CDR1 and CDR2: MNHNS, SASEGT. This CDR3 has 16 residues. The CDR3 DNA sequence: TGTGCCAGCAGTCCCCCGGGACCGATAATCATCCTTGAAGCTTTCTTT. It codes for CASSPPGPIIILEAFF.

This clonotype has a handful of counts. CDR3 protein: CASSAGTPYEQYF. The CDR3, as DNA: TGTGCCAGCAGTGCAGGGACCCCCTACGAGCAGTACTTC. The J gene is TRBJ2-7, the V gene TRBV27, with D perhaps TRBD1 or TRBD2 (5 bases each). Looked up from germline, CDR1 is MNHEY and CDR2 is SMNVEV (reference sequence). V was shortened by 5 bases and J by 2 bases, with 10 bases between the two germline ends. The CDR3 has 13 residues.

This clonotype has more than one count but fewer than ten. The V call is TRBV24-1, the J call TRBJ1-2; D is possibly TRBD1 (5 bases). The CDR3 has 14 amino acids. CDR1 and CDR2 (germline): KGHDR, SFDVKD. Trimming shortened V by 2 bases and J by 1 base, and 7 bases separated the two germline ends. The CDR3 loop is CATSDSGLNYGYTF. CDR3 nucleotide sequence: TGTGCCACCAGTGATTCGGGACTTAACTATGGCTACACCTTC.

CDR3 sequence reads: CASSANLIAGSKDTQYF. CDR3 bases: TGTGCCAGCAGTGCGAACCTTATAGCGGGTTCCAAGGATACGCAGTATTTT. This chain uses TRBV12-3 or TRBV12-4 with TRBJ2-3; the match to TRBD2 covers 7 bases. The CDR3 loop spans 17 amino acids. Trimming at V came to 5 bases and at J to 6 bases, leaving 17 bases not matched to a gene.

The chain is built from TRBV7-6 and TRBJ2-5, with TRBD2 matching over 11 bases. With 3 bases clipped from V and 3 bases from J, the junction kept 6 bases outside the gene matches. Germline values: CDR1 SGHVS, CDR2 FNYEAQ. CDR3 length equals 16 residues. The CDR3 here is CASSFVAGGFEETQYF. The DNA for the CDR3 is TGTGCCAGCAGCTTCGTAGCGGGAGGGTTCGAAGAGACCCAGTACTTC.

This clonotype was observed a few times. This sequence joins TRBV4-1 and TRBJ2-2; no firm D call. The CDR3 spans 12 residues. The V end was cut by 1 base, the J end by 8 bases, with 5 bases between. CDR1 is MGHRA, CDR2 YSYEKL, per germline. The CDR3 sequence: CASSQVYGELFF. The CDR3 DNA sequence: TGCGCCAGCAGCCAAGTATATGGGGAGCTGTTTTTT.

This clonotype was picked up one time. CDR3 sequence: CASSESMSGGTDTQYF. For the CDR3, the DNA is TGCGCCAGCAGTGAGTCGATGAGCGGGGGGACAGATACGCAGTATTTT. The chain carries TRBV10-1 and TRBJ2-3; TRBD2 matches at 9 bases. The germline V gene encodes CDR1 WNHNN and CDR2 SYGVQD (reference sequence). J was trimmed by 3 bases and V by 0 bases; bases with no gene match: 4. The CDR3 runs to 16 residues.

As DNA, the CDR3 is TGTGCCAGCAGTAGCGGGGGGGCCTACAATGAGCAGTTCTTC. Protein product: CASSSGGAYNEQFF. The chain combines TRBV6-1 with TRBJ2-1; TRBD2 matches 10 bases. The V segment lost 5 bases and the J segment 2 bases; nucleotides outside the gene matches: 0. Looked up from germline, CDR1 is MNHNS and CDR2 is SASEGT. CDR3 size: 14 residues.

This clonotype was detected only a few times. The chain couples TRBV7-8 to TRBJ1-5; D possibly corresponds to TRBD1 (6 bases). Germline CDR1 and CDR2: SGHVS and FQNEAQ. This CDR3 is 14 amino acids long. The germline V and J ends were trimmed by 1 base and 3 bases, with 7 bases remaining between them. CDR3 bases: TGTGCCAGCAGCTTAGGGGACACCAATCAGCCCCAGCATTTT. Protein: CASSLGDTNQPQHF.

This rearrangement joins TRBV5-1 to TRBJ2-5; possibly TRBD2 for D (6 bases). CDR3 length: 13 amino acids. Between the trimmed V and J ends, which lost 2 bases and 2 bases, there was a span of 7 bases. Looked up from germline, CDR1 is SGHRS and CDR2 is YFSETQ. Here the CDR3 DNA reads TGCGCCAGCAGCTTCGGGGGACAAGAGACCCAGTACTTC. This gives the protein CASSFGGQETQYF. The full variable domain, its missing parts supplied by reference TRBV5-1 and TRBJ2-5, is KAGVTQTPRYLIKTRGQQVTLSCSPISGHRSVSWYQQTPGQGLQFLFEYFSETQRNKGNFPGRFSGRQFSNSRSEMNVSTLELGDSALYLCASSFGGQETQYFGPGTRLLVL.

Relative to its sample, this clonotype is medium-sized (0.01 to 0.1%). V gene TRBV7-6 combines with J gene TRBJ2-1, with D perhaps matching TRBD2 (6 bases). Germline values: CDR1 SGHVS, CDR2 FNYEAQ. V was cut by 1 base and J by 2 bases, with 9 bases left in between. This CDR3 has 15 amino acids. The CDR3 coding sequence is TGTGCCAGCAGCTTAGGGGGGGTAACCTACAATGAGCAGTTCTTC. Its translation is CASSLGGVTYNEQFF.

This clonotype was seen a single time. At one end, the junction sequence differs from germline, possibly due to a read error. J is TRBJ2-3 and V is TRBV7-2; D might be TRBD2 (6 bases). Germline lookup yields CDR1 SGHTA and CDR2 FQGNSA. This CDR3 contains 16 residues. DNA of the CDR3: TGTGCCAGCAGCCCGACGGGTAGGGGAGGCAAACATACGCAGTACTTT. It is translated as CASSPTGRGGKHTQYF.

On this clonotype: Given the absence of the conserved phenylalanine or tryptophan at the CDR3 end, a read error is likely. As DNA, the CDR3 is TGTGCCAGCAGAATTAGACAGGGGATATTGCGGGGAAATGAGCAGTTCTCC. It codes for CASRIRQGILRGNEQFS. The chain is built from TRBV6-1 and TRBJ2-1, with TRBD1 identical over 8 bases. The CDR3 has 17 residues. Germline CDR1 and CDR2: MNHNS and SASEGT. V lost 6 bases, J lost 7 bases, and 17 bases stayed unmatched.

This clonotype has just a few counts. The chain carries TRBV11-3 and TRBJ2-2, with D possibly TRBD2 on 6 matching bases. CDR3 size: 15 residues. CDR1 and CDR2 from the germline V gene are SGHNT and YENEEA. Trimming removed 5 bases at V and 2 bases at J, with 12 bases between. CDR3 nucleotide sequence: TGTGCCAGCAGCCCACGGAGGGGAAACACCGGGGAGCTGTTTTTT. Encoded protein: CASSPRRGNTGELFF. Filled out from reference TRBV11-3 and TRBJ2-2, the complete variable domain reads EAGVVQSPRYKIIEKKQPVAFWCNPISGHNTLYWYLQNLGQGPELLIRYENEEAVDDSQLPKDRFSAERLKGVDSTLKIQPAELGDSAVYLCASSPRRGNTGELFFGEGSRLTVL.

By frequency in the sample, this clonotype is medium-sized (0.01 to 0.1%). This chain connects TRBV10-3 to TRBJ2-1, with 9 positions matching TRBD2. V was clipped by 3 bases and J by 4 bases; unmatched bases: 10. The CDR3 sequence is 17 residues long. Germline V gene data show CDR1 as ENHRY and CDR2 as SYGVKD. The CDR3 protein is CAISDPPSGKFYNEQFF. The CDR3 DNA reads TGTGCCATCAGTGACCCCCCTAGCGGGAAGTTTTACAATGAGCAGTTCTTC.

This clonotype came up many times. Given a much more abundant clone one base away, this may be a read error. The J gene is TRBJ2-5, the V gene TRBV6-5; no clear D. Germline V gives CDR1 MNHEY, CDR2 SVGAGI. The V end was cut by 6 bases, the J end by 11 bases, with 19 bases between. This CDR3 is built from 13 residues. In DNA form, the CDR3 reads TGTGCCAGCAGGTACCCAGTTACCTATGAGCAGTACTTC. Translating gives CASRYPVTYEQYF.

The chain joins TRBV4-1 to TRBJ2-6; D gene ambiguous. Germline CDR1 reads MGHRA; CDR2 reads YSYEKL. This CDR3 comprises 14 residues. Trimming left V 2 bases short and J 1 base short, with 3 bases between. The CDR3, as DNA: TGCGCCAGCAGCCAAAGATCTGGGGCCAACGTCCTGACTTTC. The encoded protein is CASSQRSGANVLTF.

Notes on this clonotype: The junction does not match germline at one end; this may be a read error. This chain uses TRBV6-4 with TRBJ2-4; D perhaps matches TRBD1 (6 bases). CDR1 and CDR2 (germline): MRHNA, SNTAGT. There are 14 residues in the CDR3. As DNA, the CDR3 is TGTGCCAGCAGTGACGCAGGGGCCGGTGACATCCAGTACTTC. This codes for CASSDAGAGDIQYF.

About this clonotype itself: Compared with germline, one end of the junction differs, possibly owing to a read error. In DNA, the CDR3 is TGTGTCACGGGGAAGTGGGCCAAAGATACGCAGTATTTC. Translation: CVTGKWAKDTQYF. The chain recombines TRBV10-3 with TRBJ2-4; perhaps TRBD2 as D (5 bases). The CDR3 totals 13 residues. Germline V gene data show CDR1 as ENHRY and CDR2 as SYGVKD.

By share, this clonotype counts as medium-sized (0.01 to 0.1%). The J gene is TRBJ2-1, the V gene TRBV6-1, with 13 bases that match TRBD2. The ends lost 6 bases at V and 3 bases at J; junction bases unmatched: 5. The CDR3 loop spans 16 amino acids. The germline V gene encodes CDR1 MNHNS and CDR2 SASEGT. This chain's CDR3 is CASRRTSGRFYNEQFF. In DNA form, the CDR3 reads TGTGCCAGCAGGCGGACTAGCGGGAGATTCTACAATGAGCAGTTCTTC.

This rearrangement joins TRBV27 to TRBJ2-3; D perhaps matches TRBD2 (6 bases). Matching the DNA end better, TRBJ2-7 makes the J call doubtful. The CDR3 length is 15 residues. Germline CDR1 is MNHEY and CDR2 is SMNVEV (reference sequence). This chain's CDR3 is CAGGLDSRGEDTQYF. Here the CDR3 DNA reads TGTGCCGGGGGTCTCGACAGCCGCGGGGAAGATACGCAGTACTTC.

The V gene is TRBV3-1, the J gene TRBJ1-1; D is undetermined. The CDR3 loop spans 20 amino acids. V was trimmed by 0 bases and J by 1 base, leaving 24 bases between them. In germline, CDR1 is LGHDT, CDR2 YNNKEL (reference sequence). As DNA, the CDR3 is TGTGCCAGCAGCCAAGACCGGACCAGTCGTATGAAAACGACGAACACTGAAGCTTTCTTT. Encoded protein: CASSQDRTSRMKTTNTEAFF.

This chain joins TRBV6-2 or TRBV6-3 and TRBJ2-5; D may match TRBD1 or TRBD2 (6 bases each). The CDR3 has 15 amino acids. The V gene lost 9 bases and the J gene lost 4 bases, with 21 bases spanning the gap. From germline, CDR1 is MNHEY and CDR2 SVGEGT. This CDR3 is CARGYGGRDPETQYF. The CDR3 DNA follows: TGTGCCAGGGGTTACGGGGGCCGGGACCCAGAGACCCAGTACTTC.